Listed below are T cell receptor beta chains from one sample, sequenced in a study of post-analysis software for immune sequencing data. TCRdb reprocessed the PCR reads with MiXCR, giving one entry per CDR3 protein. The sample holds about 680,000 distinct CDR3 sequences, 59% seen once. The sequenced sample consisted of blood. These receptors came from a girl aged 2-9 years with multiple sclerosis. Each CDR3 is given with its conserved first and last residue. Fields, in order: J gene, clone size, D gene, V gene, CDR3 protein, CDR3 DNA. A D gene is named only where the DNA matches it firmly. Clone size is not always given. Where it is, it says once, few, many or a class for expanded clones.

J gene: TRBJ2-5; clone size: -; D gene: TRBD2; V gene: TRBV7-9; CDR3 protein: CASSGGLAGWQETQYF; CDR3 DNA: TGTGCCAGCAGCGGGGGACTAGCGGGGTGGCAAGAGACCCAGTACTTC
J gene: TRBJ2-3; clone size: few; D gene: TRBD1; V gene: TRBV12-3/TRBV12-4; CDR3 protein: CASSFYGTGSSTQYF; CDR3 DNA: TGTGCCAGCAGTTTTTACGGGACAGGGAGTAGTACGCAGTATTTT
J gene: TRBJ2-3; clone size: -; D gene: -; V gene: TRBV2; CDR3 protein: CASREPGLRTDTQYF; CDR3 DNA: TGTGCCAGCAGAGAACCGGGCCTCCGCACAGATACGCAGTATTTT
J gene: TRBJ1-2; clone size: few; D gene: -; V gene: TRBV29-1; CDR3 protein: CSVSDSANYGYTF; CDR3 DNA: TGCAGCGTTTCGGACAGCGCCAACTATGGCTACACCTTC
J gene: TRBJ2-1; clone size: -; D gene: -; V gene: TRBV24-1; CDR3 protein: CATGRDNEQFF; CDR3 DNA: TGTGCCACCGGCCGGGACAATGAGCAGTTCTTC
J gene: TRBJ2-5; clone size: -; D gene: -; V gene: TRBV20-1; CDR3 protein: CSALGRQETQYF; CDR3 DNA: TGCAGTGCTTTGGGACGTCAAGAGACCCAGTACTTC
J gene: TRBJ1-2; clone size: -; D gene: TRBD1; V gene: TRBV27; CDR3 protein: CASSPSTGQGNHGYTF; CDR3 DNA: TGTGCCAGCAGTCCTTCTACGGGACAGGGGAATCATGGCTACACCTTC
J gene: TRBJ2-5; clone size: -; D gene: -; V gene: TRBV29-1; CDR3 protein: CSVGRNETQYF; CDR3 DNA: TGCAGCGTTGGTAGGAACGAGACCCAGTACTTC
J gene: TRBJ2-1; clone size: -; D gene: TRBD1; V gene: TRBV6-2/TRBV6-3; CDR3 protein: CASSNRGPSSYNEQFF; CDR3 DNA: TGTGCCAGCAGTAACAGGGGGCCTAGCTCCTACAATGAGCAGTTCTTC
J gene: TRBJ2-7; clone size: -; D gene: -; V gene: TRBV13; CDR3 protein: CASSLRRMNSYEQYF; CDR3 DNA: TGTGCCAGCAGCTTACGGCGTATGAACTCCTACGAGCAGTACTTC
J gene: TRBJ1-2; clone size: -; D gene: -; V gene: TRBV5-1; CDR3 protein: CASSLAQGGIGSYGYTF; CDR3 DNA: TGCGCCAGCAGCTTGGCCCAGGGAGGGATAGGAAGCTATGGCTACACCTTC
J gene: TRBJ2-7; clone size: -; D gene: -; V gene: TRBV11-2; CDR3 protein: CASSSPGTGIAYEQYF; CDR3 DNA: TGTGCCAGCAGCTCCCCTGGGACCGGAATCGCCTACGAGCAGTACTTC
J gene: TRBJ2-3; clone size: -; D gene: -; V gene: TRBV5-4; CDR3 protein: CASRDEILDTQYF; CDR3 DNA: TGTGCCAGCAGGGACGAGATTTTAGATACGCAGTATTTT
J gene: TRBJ2-1; clone size: -; D gene: -; V gene: TRBV29-1; CDR3 protein: CSVEDLSNEQFF; CDR3 DNA: TGCAGCGTTGAAGATCTCAGCAATGAGCAGTTCTTC
J gene: TRBJ2-7; clone size: -; D gene: -; V gene: TRBV11-1; CDR3 protein: CASSLDGESTDEQYF; CDR3 DNA: TGTGCCAGCAGCTTAGATGGGGAATCGACTGACGAGCAGTACTTC
J gene: TRBJ2-3; clone size: -; D gene: -; V gene: TRBV20-1; CDR3 protein: CSARQGGVTDTQYF; CDR3 DNA: TGCAGTGCTAGACAGGGGGGGGTCACAGATACGCAGTATTTT
J gene: TRBJ1-2; clone size: -; D gene: TRBD1; V gene: TRBV6-5; CDR3 protein: CASRVTGVQGYTF; CDR3 DNA: TGTGCCAGCAGAGTTACAGGGGTGCAAGGCTACACCTTC
J gene: TRBJ2-7; clone size: -; D gene: -; V gene: TRBV6-2/TRBV6-3; CDR3 protein: CASSYGAVYEQYF; CDR3 DNA: TGTGCCAGCAGTTACGGGGCAGTCTACGAGCAGTACTTC
J gene: TRBJ1-5; clone size: -; D gene: -; V gene: TRBV12-3/TRBV12-4; CDR3 protein: CASSLGQRNQPQHF; CDR3 DNA: TGTGCCAGCAGTTTGGGCCAGCGCAATCAGCCCCAGCATTTT
J gene: TRBJ2-3; clone size: -; D gene: -; V gene: TRBV18; CDR3 protein: CASSTPDSPDTQYF; CDR3 DNA: TGTGCCAGCTCAACCCCGGACTCCCCAGATACGCAGTATTTT
J gene: TRBJ2-4; clone size: -; D gene: TRBD1; V gene: TRBV5-5; CDR3 protein: CASSGDRADIQYF; CDR3 DNA: TGTGCCAGCAGCGGGGACAGGGCGGACATTCAGTACTTC
J gene: TRBJ2-1; clone size: -; D gene: -; V gene: TRBV4-2; CDR3 protein: CASSQDKGSGPYNEQFF; CDR3 DNA: TGTGCCAGCAGCCAAGATAAGGGTAGCGGCCCCTACAATGAGCAGTTCTTC
J gene: TRBJ1-2; clone size: few; D gene: TRBD1; V gene: TRBV9; CDR3 protein: CASSETGLNYGYTF; CDR3 DNA: TGTGCCAGCAGCGAGACAGGGTTAAACTATGGCTACACCTTC
J gene: TRBJ2-7; clone size: few; D gene: TRBD2; V gene: TRBV7-2; CDR3 protein: CASSASGVSYEQYF; CDR3 DNA: TGTGCCAGCAGCGCCAGCGGGGTTTCCTACGAGCAGTACTTC
J gene: TRBJ2-5; clone size: -; D gene: -; V gene: TRBV6-2/TRBV6-3; CDR3 protein: CASSGTYQETQYF; CDR3 DNA: TGTGCCAGCTCCGGGACTTACCAAGAGACCCAGTACTTC
J gene: TRBJ2-7; clone size: -; D gene: -; V gene: TRBV4-1; CDR3 protein: CASSPGTTPYEQYF; CDR3 DNA: TGCGCCAGCAGCCCCGGGACAACGCCCTACGAGCAGTACTTC
J gene: TRBJ2-1; clone size: -; D gene: TRBD2; V gene: TRBV10-3; CDR3 protein: CAISLAGAYNEQFF; CDR3 DNA: TGTGCCATCAGTCTAGCGGGAGCCTACAATGAGCAGTTCTTC
J gene: TRBJ2-3; clone size: -; D gene: -; V gene: TRBV10-2; CDR3 protein: CASTPGGATDTQYF; CDR3 DNA: TGCGCCAGCACCCCAGGAGGGGCCACAGATACGCAGTATTTT
J gene: TRBJ2-7; clone size: -; D gene: -; V gene: TRBV25-1; CDR3 protein: CASSVLEGRSYEQYF; CDR3 DNA: TGTGCCAGCAGTGTTTTGGAGGGCCGCTCCTACGAGCAGTACTTC